This T cell receptor (beta chain) was recorded in a study of blood T cell repertoires in COVID-19. Sequencing used immunoSEQ multiplex PCR; TCRdb keeps in-frame clones, though not all of them. The data show 250,000 to 350,000 clones, with 85% seen just once and around 2.3% held by the top ten. The CDR3 contains 17 residues. V lost 3 bases to trimming and J lost 0 bases, with 12 bases between them. Sequencing was performed on PBMCs or T cells enriched from blood (not recorded which). This clonotype originated in a woman in her forties or fifties who had recovered from COVID-19. This sequence joins TRBV23-1 and TRBJ2-6; no firm D call. TRBV23-1 is an ORF; its function is uncertain. DNA of the CDR3: TGCGCCAGCAGTCACCACATCCCATTCTCTGGGGCCAACGTCCTGACTTTC. As protein: CASSHHIPFSGANVLTF.